The next 18 T cell receptor beta chains were all read from a single sample in a study of CD8 T cells in ankylosing spondylitis. TCRdb passed the 5' RACE reads through MiXCR, listing each CDR3 protein once. The sample carries tens of thousands of distinct CDR3 sequences, more than 25% recorded once. Sequencing input: blood, either unsorted or a sorted T cell fraction (not recorded which). Receptors originate from a male donor with ankylosing spondylitis or in good health (not recorded which).

The chain joins TRBV5-5 to TRBJ2-5, with 7 bases identical to TRBD1. CDR3 length: 13 residues. Germline V gene sequence: CDR1 SGHKS, CDR2 YYEKEE (reference sequence). With 1 base clipped from V and 7 bases from J, the junction kept 4 bases outside the gene matches. DNA of the CDR3: TGTGCCAGCAGCTTGACAGGGGAAGCGACCCAGTACTTC. It yields the protein CASSLTGEATQYF.

The chain uses TRBV20-1 and TRBJ2-4; 11 bases are shared with TRBD1. The V segment lost 6 bases and the J segment 4 bases; nucleotides outside the gene matches: 8. The CDR3 sequence is 15 residues long. In germline, CDR1 is DFQATT, CDR2 SNEGSKA (reference sequence). CDR3 sequence reads: CSAEGQGELKNIQYF. CDR3 nucleotides: TGCAGTGCCGAGGGACAGGGGGAGCTTAAAAACATTCAGTACTTC.

The sample holds many counts of this clonotype. V gene TRBV5-1 combines with J gene TRBJ1-1, with TRBD1 matching over 8 bases. CDR3 size: 13 residues. The V gene end was trimmed by 5 bases and the J gene end by 6 bases; junction bases not matched to a gene: 6. The V gene's germline CDR1 is SGHRS and CDR2 YFSETQ. The DNA for the CDR3 is TGCGCCAGCAGAGTTTCAGGGGGCCCTGAAGCTTTCTTT. Its protein is CASRVSGGPEAFF.

The rearrangement joins TRBV28 to TRBJ2-5, with 7 bases identical to TRBD2. Trimming removed 7 bases from V and 2 bases from J; junction bases left unmatched: 7. This CDR3 is 14 amino acids long. Per germline, CDR1 MDHEN and CDR2 SYDVKM. The CDR3 loop reads CASKGAGQQETQYF. In DNA, the CDR3 is TGTGCCAGCAAGGGAGCGGGGCAACAAGAGACCCAGTACTTC.

This clonotype came up a few times. The chain links TRBV5-1 to TRBJ1-2; possible D gene TRBD1, 6 bases. Trimming pared 0 bases from V and 4 bases from J, leaving 10 bases between. Germline CDR1 SGHRS, CDR2 YFSETQ. This CDR3 has 14 residues. CDR3 residues: CASSLDGQSYGYTF. The CDR3, as DNA: TGCGCCAGCAGCTTGGACGGACAGAGCTATGGCTACACCTTC. The variable domain in full, with the rest retrieved from reference TRBV5-1 and TRBJ1-2, is KAGVTQTPRYLIKTRGQQVTLSCSPISGHRSVSWYQQTPGQGLQFLFEYFSETQRNKGNFPGRFSGRQFSNSRSEMNVSTLELGDSALYLCASSLDGQSYGYTFGSGTRLTVV.

The chain combines TRBV5-1 with TRBJ2-7, with 12 bases aligning to TRBD2. This CDR3 comprises 17 residues. After removal of 4 bases from V and 2 bases from J, the junction contained 10 bases not matched to a gene. Germline values: CDR1 SGHRS, CDR2 YFSETQ. CDR3 sequence reads: CASSPGTSGYLTYEQYF. As DNA, the CDR3 is TGCGCCAGCAGCCCCGGGACTAGCGGGTATCTAACCTACGAGCAGTACTTC.

The chain uses TRBV20-1 and TRBJ2-2; 10 nucleotides agree with TRBD2. CDR3 length equals 16 residues. Looked up from germline, CDR1 is DFQATT and CDR2 is SNEGSKA (reference sequence). V shed 1 base, J shed 4 bases, and the junction held 6 bases outside the gene matches. The CDR3 region has the DNA TGCAGTGCTAGAGTCGGGACTAGCGCAAGCACCGGGGAGCTGTTTTTT. Protein: CSARVGTSASTGELFF.

The V and J genes are TRBV20-1 and TRBJ2-3; D perhaps matches TRBD1 (5 bases). In germline, CDR1 is DFQATT, CDR2 SNEGSKA (reference sequence). Between the trimmed V and J ends, which lost 6 bases and 6 bases, there was a span of 7 bases. CDR3 length equals 10 residues. The CDR3 is CSAYRDTQYF. The CDR3 bases are TGCAGTGCATACAGGGATACGCAGTATTTT.

This clonotype was detected many times. The V and J genes are TRBV20-1 and TRBJ2-3, with TRBD2 identical over 9 bases. Germline V gene lookup returns CDR1 DFQATT and CDR2 SNEGSKA (reference sequence). The CDR3 contains 14 residues. Trimming took 5 bases from V and 0 from J; bases not matched to a gene: 3. The CDR3 sequence is CSAGLAGSTDTQYF. CDR3 nucleotides: TGCAGTGCTGGGCTAGCGGGGAGCACAGATACGCAGTATTTT.

The chain employs TRBV7-9 and TRBJ2-3; D is unresolved. From germline, CDR1 is SEHNR and CDR2 FQNEAQ (reference sequence). Trimming stripped 2 bases from V and 4 bases from J, with 4 bases between. The CDR3 extends over 12 amino acids. This CDR3 is CASSLFSDTQYF. As DNA, the CDR3 is TGTGCCAGCAGCTTATTCTCAGATACGCAGTATTTT.

The chain employs TRBV6-4 and TRBJ1-5; D not certain. Germline assignment: CDR1 MRHNA and CDR2 SNTAGT. This CDR3 comprises 12 residues. V lost 0 bases, J lost 8 bases, and 5 bases lay in between. The CDR3 DNA follows: TGTGCCAGCAGTGACTCGGCGGAGCCCCAGCATTTT. This encodes CASSDSAEPQHF.

The chain has TRBV5-6 and TRBJ2-7, with D possibly TRBD1 on 5 matching bases. The germline V and J ends were trimmed by 0 bases and 3 bases, with 10 bases remaining between them. The CDR3 contains 14 residues. Looked up from germline, CDR1 is SGHDT and CDR2 is YYEEEE. CDR3 DNA: TGTGCCAGCAGCTTGGTAGGGGCCGGCTACGAGCAGTACGTC. This codes for CASSLVGAGYEQYV.

The V call is TRBV5-1, the J call TRBJ2-3; no definite D call. Germline V gives CDR1 SGHRS, CDR2 YFSETQ. The CDR3 covers 16 residues. The germline V and J ends were trimmed by 0 bases and 0 bases, with 11 bases remaining between them. The CDR3 DNA reads TGCGCCAGCAGCTTGGCCCTACAGAGAAGCACAGATACGCAGTATTTT. Translation gives CASSLALQRSTDTQYF.

This chain uses TRBV18 with TRBJ2-7; 8 nucleotides agree with TRBD1. V dropped 2 bases and J dropped 6; count of bases not matched to a gene: 6. Germline CDR1 is KGHSH and CDR2 is LQKENI. The length of the CDR3 is 14 residues. As DNA, the CDR3 is TGTGCCAGCTCACCATCAGGGGGCAAAGGCGAGCAGTACTTC. The encoded protein is CASSPSGGKGEQYF.

The rearrangement joins TRBV3-1 to TRBJ2-2, with D possibly being TRBD1 or TRBD2 (5 bases each). The CDR3 consists of 15 residues. Trimming pared 4 bases from V and 2 bases from J, leaving 11 bases between. Germline V gene data show CDR1 as LGHDT and CDR2 as YNNKEL (reference sequence). The CDR3 sequence: CASSPEGINTGELFF. The CDR3, as DNA: TGTGCCAGCAGCCCTGAGGGGATTAACACCGGGGAGCTGTTTTTT.

This clonotype was seen repeatedly, ten times or more. The V gene is TRBV5-1, the J gene TRBJ2-6; D may correspond to TRBD1 or TRBD2 (5 bases each). CDR3 length equals 16 residues. Germline V gives CDR1 SGHRS, CDR2 YFSETQ. V shed 2 bases and J shed 0 bases, with 9 bases lying between them. CDR3 DNA sequence: TGCGCCAGCAGCTTCGTAGGGACCTCTGGGGCCAACGTCCTGACTTTC. Translation: CASSFVGTSGANVLTF.

The table lists this clonotype with many counts. The V call is TRBV20-1, the J call TRBJ2-7, with 7 bases matching TRBD2. The CDR3 extends over 15 amino acids. V lost 0 bases and J lost 4; bases outside the gene matches: 9. Germline V CDR1 and CDR2: DFQATT, SNEGSKA (reference sequence). The CDR3 spells CSARDGASGTYEQYV. In DNA form, the CDR3 reads TGCAGTGCTAGAGATGGGGCTAGCGGAACTTACGAGCAGTACGTC.

This clonotype was seen once. V and J are TRBV7-6 and TRBJ2-3; no definite D call. Germline CDR1 is SGHVS and CDR2 is FNYEAQ. The CDR3 is 15 amino acids. V lost 0 bases to trimming and J lost 5 bases, with 12 bases between them. CDR3 DNA: TGTGCCAGCAGCTTAGCGCCAAACCGCCAAGATACGCAGTATTTT. It specifies CASSLAPNRQDTQYF. The full variable domain, in which reference TRBV7-6 and TRBJ2-3 provide the parts outside the CDR3, is GAGVSQSPRYKVTKRGQDVALRCDPISGHVSLYWYRQALGQGPEFLTYFNYEAQQDKSGLPNDRFSAERPEGSISTLTIQRTEQRDSAMYRCASSLAPNRQDTQYFGPGTRLTVL.